This T cell receptor beta chain was documented in a study of regulatory T cells in long-lasting Graves disease. CDR1 SGDLS and CDR2 YYNGEE come from the germline V gene. The CDR3 length is 15 residues. Trimming pared 3 bases from V and 4 bases from J, leaving 14 bases between. The time point here: newly diagnosed GD, antithyroid drugs for less than 3 months. The TCR library was prepared using RNA isolated from PBMCs. Building the TCR beta libraries relied on iRepertoire HTBI primers, and CDR3 regions underwent Arm-PCR. In TCRdb, the multiplex PCR reads were re-called with MiXCR into one record per CDR3 protein. The sample includes some 450,000 distinct CDR3 sequences, less than 20% of them seen just once. As for this clonotype: Its antigen is not identified.

Findings of the study overall: Persistent disease was associated with favored TRBV28 usage and with favored use of TRBJ1-2 and TRBJ2-5.

This sample was shared with a second study, whose subject was T cells in Graves' hyperthyroidism and ophthalmopathy. That investigation notes: Over 18 months, lack of ophthalmopathy progression marked Graves' hyperthyroidism as stable. TCR CDR3 regions were first amplified by RT-PCR with HTBI primers. A 13 V-J model separated ophthalmopathy from stable hyperthyroidism.

The sequence came from a woman aged 25 to 39 with Graves disease. V and J are TRBV9 and TRBJ1-5, with D unresolved. The material was peripheral blood mononuclear cells (PBMCs), obtained at new diagnosis, from a patient treated with antithyroid drugs. The CDR3 DNA sequence: TGTGCCAGCAGCGCCGGAGGAGGGTCGAATCAGCCCCAGCATTTT. This sequence encodes CASSAGGGSNQPQHF. The full variable domain, completed using reference TRBV9 and TRBJ1-5, is DSGVTQTPKHLITATGQRVTLRCSPRSGDLSVYWYQQSLDQGLQFLIQYYNGEERAKGNILERFSAQQFPDLHSELNLSSLELGDSALYFCASSAGGGSNQPQHFGDGTRLSIL.